A selection of T cell receptor beta chains follows, all from one sample in a study of cytomegalovirus exposure and HLA in healthy donors. TCRdb keeps only in-frame clones here, not all; method: immunoSEQ multiplex PCR. This sample has 120,000 to 150,000 clones, with under 85% found just once. The sequenced sample was PBMCs. These receptors all come from a woman aged 40 to 50 in good health and CMV-seropositive. CDR3s include the opening cysteine and the closing phenylalanine or tryptophan. A D gene is named only where the DNA matches it firmly. Expanded clones get a size class; other rows say once, few or many, or leave the size out.

D gene	J gene	V gene	clone size	CDR3 protein	CDR3 DNA
TRBD1	TRBJ1-4	TRBV28	.	CAVKTGGHEKLFF	TGTGCCGTGAAGACAGGGGGTCATGAAAAACTGTTTTTT
TRBD1	TRBJ2-7	TRBV6-1	.	CASSDYPGGGYEQYF	TGTGCCAGCAGTGATTACCCAGGGGGTGGCTACGAGCAGTACTTC
TRBD2	TRBJ2-1	TRBV5-6	.	CASSVASGGANEQFF	TGTGCCAGCAGCGTGGCTAGCGGGGGGGCCAATGAGCAGTTCTTC
.	TRBJ2-1	TRBV27	once	CASWRGSYNEQFF	TGTGCCAGCTGGAGGGGCTCCTACAATGAGCAGTTCTTC
.	TRBJ1-1	TRBV6-1	.	CASSPRGNTEAFF	TGTGCCAGCAGTCCACGAGGTAACACTGAAGCTTTCTTT
.	TRBJ2-7	TRBV6-6	.	CASSRGGEVYEQYF	TGTGCCAGCAGCCGAGGGGGGGAGGTCTACGAGCAGTACTTC
TRBD1	TRBJ1-4	TRBV30	.	CACDTGGASTNEKLFF	TGTGCCTGCGATACAGGGGGCGCATCAACTAATGAAAAACTGTTTTTT
.	TRBJ2-7	TRBV11-3	.	CASSQSRDKSYEQYF	TGTGCCAGCAGCCAATCCCGGGACAAATCTTACGAGCAGTACTTC
TRBD1	TRBJ1-2	TRBV28	.	CASMLGGTYGYTF	TGTGCCAGCATGTTAGGGGGCACTTATGGCTACACCTTC
TRBD1	TRBJ2-1	TRBV10-1	.	CASSESWDRGSNEQFF	TGCGCCAGCAGTGAGTCTTGGGACAGGGGTAGTAATGAGCAGTTCTTC
.	TRBJ1-1	TRBV14	.	CASSQGVVQAGFGAFF	TGTGCCAGCAGCCAGGGAGTGGTCCAGGCGGGATTTGGAGCTTTCTTT
TRBD1	TRBJ1-1	TRBV9	.	CASSVRGQGLTEAFF	TGTGCCAGCAGCGTGCGTGGACAGGGCCTAACTGAAGCTTTCTTT
.	TRBJ2-7	TRBV18	.	CASSLLPTGYEQYF	TGTGCCAGCTCCCTGCTACCAACGGGATACGAGCAGTACTTC
TRBD2	TRBJ2-7	TRBV9	once	CASSRGGGSREQYF	TGTGCCAGCAGCCGGGGGGGAGGTAGTCGCGAGCAGTACTTC
.	TRBJ1-4	TRBV28	once	CASRPTGLNEKLFF	TGTGCCAGCAGACCAACAGGGCTGAATGAAAAACTGTTTTTT
TRBD2	TRBJ2-2	TRBV19	.	CASSLAGGGELFF	TGTGCCAGTAGTCTAGCGGGGGGCGGGGAGCTGTTTTTT
TRBD1	TRBJ2-7	TRBV4-1	.	CASSRTGASGEQYF	TGCGCCAGCAGCCGTACAGGGGCTTCGGGCGAGCAGTACTTC
.	TRBJ1-2	TRBV18	.	CASSPPRERVDYGYTF	TGTGCCAGCTCACCACCCCGGGAGAGGGTTGATTATGGCTACACCTTC
.	TRBJ1-6	TRBV11-2	.	CASSEGQPSYNSPLHF	TGTGCCAGCAGCGAAGGACAACCCTCCTATAATTCACCCCTCCACTTT
TRBD1	TRBJ1-2	TRBV7-9	.	CASSASDRAPFYGYTF	TGTGCCAGCAGTGCCTCCGACAGGGCCCCTTTCTATGGCTACACCTTC
.	TRBJ1-3	TRBV6-6	.	CASLPGSGNTIYF	TGTGCCAGCCTACCCGGCTCTGGAAACACCATATATTTT
.	TRBJ2-2	TRBV4-1	.	CASSQGNGAGELFF	TGCGCCAGCAGCCAGGGGAACGGGGCCGGGGAGCTGTTTTTT
.	TRBJ2-1	TRBV5-1	.	CASSLMTGTYNEQFF	TGCGCCAGCAGCTTGATGACGGGGACCTACAATGAGCAGTTCTTC
TRBD1	TRBJ1-2	TRBV10-3	.	CAISETGVNYGYTF	TGTGCCATCAGTGAGACAGGGGTGAACTATGGCTACACCTTC
TRBD1	TRBJ1-2	TRBV7-9	.	CASSHPGTGGGGYTF	TGTGCCAGCAGCCACCCGGGGACAGGGGGCGGTGGCTACACCTTC
.	TRBJ2-5	TRBV5-1	.	CASSLTETQYF	TGCGCCAGCAGCTTGACTGAGACCCAGTACTTC
TRBD2	TRBJ2-7	TRBV5-4	.	CASSKPGLVEVEQYF	TGTGCCAGCAGCAAACCGGGACTAGTGGAGGTCGAGCAGTACTTC
.	TRBJ2-7	TRBV7-9	.	CASRSDGVGEQYF	TGTGCCAGCAGATCCGACGGGGTCGGGGAGCAGTACTTC
.	TRBJ1-4	TRBV19	.	CASSISEGSNEKLFF	TGTGCCAGTAGTATTTCTGAGGGTTCTAATGAAAAACTGTTTTTT
TRBD2	TRBJ2-7	TRBV2	.	CASSGGASSYEQYF	TGTGCCAGCAGCGGGGGGGCCAGCTCCTACGAGCAGTACTTC
.	TRBJ1-1	TRBV7-9	.	CSSSFPSTGIETEAFF	TGTTCCAGCAGCTTTCCCTCGACAGGCATTGAGACTGAAGCTTTCTTT
.	TRBJ2-3	TRBV9	.	CASSVGPGDTQYF	TGTGCCAGCAGCGTAGGCCCGGGAGATACGCAGTATTTT
.	TRBJ1-2	TRBV4-1	few	CASSPPGVHGYTF	TGCGCCAGCAGTCCCCCGGGGGTTCATGGCTACACCTTC
.	TRBJ2-5	TRBV4-1	.	CASSQDIGGGQETQYF	TGCGCCAGCAGCCAAGATATCGGGGGTGGCCAAGAGACCCAGTACTTC
.	TRBJ2-1	TRBV7-3	.	CASSLEGTTYNEQFF	TGTGCCAGCAGCCTGGAGGGAACAACCTACAATGAGCAGTTCTTC
.	TRBJ2-7	TRBV10-3	.	CAISEGGTIYEQYF	TGTGCCATCAGTGAGGGGGGCACCATCTACGAGCAGTACTTC
.	TRBJ2-3	TRBV5-1	once	CASSAGQSTDTQYF	TGCGCCAGCAGCGCCGGACAGTCCACAGATACGCAGTATTTT
TRBD1	TRBJ1-4	TRBV9	.	CASSASGGAGNEKLFF	TGTGCCAGCAGCGCCTCAGGGGGCGCAGGTAATGAAAAACTGTTTTTT
TRBD1	TRBJ2-5	TRBV4-1	.	CASSQGDRQETQYF	TGCGCCAGCAGCCAAGGGGACAGACAAGAGACCCAGTACTTC